The clone carrying this T cell receptor (beta chain) was observed a handful of times. What it binds is not known. Source material was 2 million unsorted PBMCs, stored at -80 °C in RNAlater. V was trimmed by 10 bases and J by 3 bases, leaving 10 bases between them. The CDR3 consists of 12 residues. Germline CDR1 reads ENHRY; CDR2 reads SYGVKD. The data were taken from a study of neurological immune-mediated disorders. From the 5' RACE reads, TCRdb called clonotypes with MiXCR, one entry per CDR3 protein. The repertoire holds 50,000 to 85,000 distinct CDR3 sequences, 5.2% seen once, with over 2.5% in the top ten. General study points: Falling below healthy controls, multiple sclerosis showed the least TCR clonal expansion, while HTLV-1-associated myelopathy showed the most.

This clonotype originated in a woman in her twenties or thirties with multiple sclerosis. The V and J genes are TRBV10-3 and TRBJ2-4; D unclear. The sample was PBMCs. CDR3 sequence reads: CATAESKNIQYF. The DNA for the CDR3 is TGTGCCACCGCGGAAAGCAAAAACATTCAGTACTTC.